This record concerns one TCR beta chain sequence. These data originate in a study of blood T cell repertoires in COVID-19. Looking at the study overall: COVID-19 samples collected from the United States, Italy and Spain covered acute and convalescent phases. Sample material is recorded as cDNA or gDNA derived from T cells, B-cell-depleted T cells, or PBMCs.

The authors' processing: Reference gene primer amplification gave nucleated cell count estimates. Sequenced by immunoSEQ multiplex PCR; TCRdb stores in-frame clones only, minus some. D and trimming were read from the DNA, whereas the V and J calls and clone size are those reported in that table. The sample contains approximately 330,000 clones, 80% to 90% of which appear only once. Patients at the Seattle site were enrolled during active infection and followed longitudinally. Sequenced: peripheral blood. The source of this sequence is a man aged 30-40 years with COVID-19, enrolled during active disease.

CDR3 sequence (DNA): TGTGCCAGTAACAGGGGAAACCATAACTATGGCTACACCTTC. Protein: CASNRGNHNYGYTF. The V gene is TRBV19, the J gene TRBJ1-2; TRBD1 matches at 7 bases. CDR1 LNHDA and CDR2 SQIVND come from the germline V gene (reference sequence). The CDR3 covers 14 residues. The J segment lost 1 base and the V segment lost 7 bases, leaving 6 bases of the junction unmatched.